The 32 T cell receptor beta chains in this list originate from one sample, sequenced in a study of blood T cell repertoires in COVID-19. Clones were read by immunoSEQ multiplex PCR, and TCRdb kept only the in-frame ones, dropping some. The repertoire includes fewer than 300,000 clones, approximately 81% of them detected once, and 3.1% sits in the top ten. Material: peripheral blood. The receptors stem from a woman aged 18 to 35 with acute or convalescent COVID-19.

The genes are TRBV24-1 and TRBJ1-2; the D gene is possibly TRBD1 (5 bases). There are 15 residues in the CDR3. V dropped 5 bases and J dropped 2 bases, with 14 bases sitting between them. Germline V lookup: CDR1 KGHDR, CDR2 SFDVKD. CDR3 DNA sequence: TGTGCCACCAGTGGAGAGGTTGGGGGGAACTATGGCTACACCTTC. Its translation is CATSGEVGGNYGYTF.

The chain is built from TRBV3-1 (or the pseudogene TRBV3-2) and TRBJ2-2; 8 nucleotides line up with TRBD1. Germline trimming cut 5 bases from V and 3 bases from J; bases unmatched to any gene: 11. The CDR3 contains 17 residues. Germline CDR1 reads LGHDT; CDR2 reads YNNKEL (reference sequence). CDR3 coding DNA: TGTGCCAGCAGCTACCCGCCAGGGGGCGCGGACACCGGGGAGCTGTTTTTT. This codes for CASSYPPGGADTGELFF.

The chain has TRBV19 and TRBJ1-5; 9 bases fit TRBD1. The CDR3 has 15 residues. With V trimmed by 5 bases and J by 2 bases, 4 bases remained unmatched. In germline, CDR1 is LNHDA, CDR2 SQIVND (reference sequence). The CDR3 reads CASSLDRGGNQPQHF. CDR3 DNA: TGTGCCAGTAGTCTGGACAGGGGTGGCAATCAGCCCCAGCATTTT.

The chain uses TRBV7-2 and TRBJ2-7; 7 bases agree with TRBD2. Germline assignment: CDR1 SGHTA and CDR2 FQGNSA. This CDR3 has 18 amino acids. With 6 bases clipped from V and 1 base from J, the junction kept 18 bases outside the gene matches. The DNA for the CDR3 is TGTGCCAGCAGACTTGGGGGAGGAAGGGCGGGAGTTTCCTACGAGCAGTACTTC. Translated, it gives CASRLGGGRAGVSYEQYF.

CDR3 DNA sequence: TGTGCCAGCAGTTACCGGACATTACAAGAGACCCAGTACTTC. Translating it yields CASSYRTLQETQYF. V and J are TRBV6-2 or TRBV6-3 and TRBJ2-5; the D gene is possibly TRBD1 (5 bases). The CDR3 is 14 residues long. From germline, CDR1 is MNHEY and CDR2 SVGEGT. V shed 2 bases and J shed 2 bases, with 9 bases lying between them.

This clone has just a few counts. The V call is TRBV19, the J call TRBJ1-2, with D perhaps matching TRBD1 (5 bases). V dropped 5 bases and J dropped 4 bases, with 20 bases sitting between them. The CDR3 sequence is 16 residues long. Germline values: CDR1 LNHDA, CDR2 SQIVND (reference sequence). The DNA of the CDR3 is TGTGCCAGTAGTGCCGATGGGGGGAGGAGTCCCTATGGCTACACCTTC. This codes for CASSADGGRSPYGYTF.

The chain uses TRBV6-2 or TRBV6-3 and TRBJ2-7; D might be TRBD2 (6 bases). Per the germline V gene, CDR1 is MNHEY and CDR2 is SVGEGT. Trimming pared 4 bases from V and 0 bases from J, leaving 13 bases between. This CDR3 region has 15 residues. This CDR3 reads CASSSGLRYSYEQYF. CDR3 in DNA: TGTGCCAGCAGTTCGGGACTTCGGTACTCCTACGAGCAGTACTTC.

The CDR3 spells CASSRTSGSADTQYF. CDR3 DNA sequence: TGTGCCAGCAGTAGGACTAGCGGGAGTGCAGATACGCAGTATTTT. The chain carries TRBV25-1 and TRBJ2-3; 13 bases agree with TRBD2. This CDR3 comprises 15 residues. The V gene end was trimmed by 5 bases and the J gene end by 4 bases; junction bases not matched to a gene: 3. CDR1 and CDR2 (germline): MGHDK, SYGVNS.

The chain combines TRBV18 with TRBJ1-2, with 9 bases aligning to TRBD1. V dropped 4 bases and J dropped 4; count of bases not matched to a gene: 4. The CDR3 runs 14 residues. Germline-derived CDR1 and CDR2 are KGHSH and LQKENI. As DNA, the CDR3 is TGTGCCAGCTCACGGCGACAGGGGGTCTATGGCTACACCTTC. It specifies CASSRRQGVYGYTF.

This clone was seen more than once but under ten times. The chain combines TRBV10-3 with TRBJ2-3; D unresolved. From germline, CDR1 is ENHRY and CDR2 SYGVKD. V lost 6 bases to trimming and J lost 0 bases, with 10 bases between them. The CDR3 spans 14 residues. CDR3 coding DNA: TGTGCCATCAGACTCACACTAAGCACAGATACGCAGTATTTT. Amino acids: CAIRLTLSTDTQYF.

The genes are TRBV27 and TRBJ1-5, with a weak D call TRBD1 (6 bases). Trimming removed 6 bases from V and 3 bases from J, with 12 bases in between. The CDR3 covers 14 residues. Germline CDR1 MNHEY, CDR2 SMNVEV (reference sequence). The CDR3 DNA follows: TGTGCCAGCAGACAAGGGGGGGTCAATCAGCCCCAGCATTTT. It codes for CASRQGGVNQPQHF.

CDR3 DNA sequence: TGCGCCAGCAGCCAAGAGCCGGGTGCAAGCTATGGCTACACCTTC. Protein sequence: CASSQEPGASYGYTF. The chain links TRBV4-3 to TRBJ1-2; unclear D gene. The CDR3 is made up of 15 amino acids. Trimming took off 0 bases at V and 4 bases at J, with 12 bases between the two ends. Germline V gives CDR1 LGHNA, CDR2 YSLEER.

The V and J genes are TRBV28 and TRBJ2-2; D unclear. The V end lost 1 base, the J end lost 0 bases, and 3 bases lay between the germline ends. Germline lookup yields CDR1 MDHEN and CDR2 SYDVKM. The CDR3 loop spans 14 amino acids. CDR3 in amino acids: CASSLLSNTGELFF. The CDR3 DNA sequence: TGTGCCAGCAGTTTATTATCGAACACCGGGGAGCTGTTTTTT.

The chain has TRBV6-2 or TRBV6-3 and TRBJ1-1, with D maybe TRBD1 (6 bases). This CDR3 has 14 amino acids. Trimming took 6 bases from V and 7 from J, leaving 18 bases between them. Germline CDR1 reads MNHEY; CDR2 reads SVGEGT. The CDR3 nucleotides are TGTGCCAGCAGCCTATCTTGGACAGCGATTGAAGCTTTCTTT. This codes for CASSLSWTAIEAFF.

Comments on this clone: The junction and the germline gene differ at one end; a read error may be behind it. This chain uses TRBV15 with TRBJ2-1; 9 bases map to TRBD1. This CDR3 comprises 13 residues. Germline V lookup: CDR1 LNHNV, CDR2 YYDKDF (reference sequence). In nucleotides, the CDR3 is TGTGCCACCAGAAGGGACAGGGACAAGGAGCAGTTCTTC. This gives the protein CATRRDRDKEQFF. The variable domain in full, completed from reference TRBV15 and TRBJ2-1, reads DAMVIQNPRYQVTQFGKPVTLSCSQTLNHNVMYWYQQKSSQAPKLLFHYYDKDFNNEADTPDNFQSRRPNTSFCFLDIRSPGLGDTAMYLCATRRDRDKEQFFGPGTRLTVL.

The chain recombines TRBV14 with TRBJ2-1; 9 bases line up with TRBD2. CDR1 is SGHDN, CDR2 FVKESK, per germline. J lost 4 bases, V lost 1 base, and 8 bases had no gene match. The CDR3 spans 17 residues. The CDR3 reads CASSQASGRYLYNEQFF. The DNA for the CDR3 is TGTGCCAGCAGCCAAGCCAGCGGGAGGTATCTATACAATGAGCAGTTCTTC.

The chain couples TRBV12-3 or TRBV12-4 to TRBJ1-2; TRBD1 is a possible D gene (6 bases). The CDR3 is made up of 13 amino acids. V lost 6 bases and J lost 3, with 11 bases in between. In DNA, the CDR3 is TGTGCCAGCAGCAAGGGACACGACTATGGCTACACCTTC. Its translation is CASSKGHDYGYTF.

The V gene is TRBV4-3, the J gene TRBJ2-7; 14 bases align to TRBD2. CDR3 length: 18 amino acids. Germline CDR1 reads LGHNA; CDR2 reads YSLEER. With V trimmed by 0 bases and J by 1 base, 5 bases remained unmatched. This chain's CDR3 is CASSQDYGTSGRSYEQYF. CDR3 DNA sequence: TGCGCCAGCAGCCAAGATTATGGGACTAGCGGGAGATCCTACGAGCAGTACTTC.

The chain combines TRBV6-5 with TRBJ1-6, with D perhaps matching TRBD1 (5 bases). Germline CDR1 MNHEY, CDR2 SVGAGI. The CDR3 has 14 amino acids. V was cut by 1 base and J by 7 bases, with 8 bases left in between. The CDR3 DNA reads TGTGCCAGCAGTTACTGGTCAGGGAATTCACCCCTCCACTTT. It translates to CASSYWSGNSPLHF.

In this sample, this clone turned up once. The rearrangement joins TRBV28 to TRBJ2-5; the D is unclear. Germline lookup yields CDR1 MDHEN and CDR2 SYDVKM. V dropped 5 bases and J dropped 0 bases, with 10 bases sitting between them. The CDR3 contains 14 residues. CDR3 DNA sequence: TGTGCCAGCAGTCCAGGCGAGTACCAAGAGACCCAGTACTTC. Protein: CASSPGEYQETQYF.

This clone was picked up a small number of times. The CDR3 protein is CASSSAGGRNSPLHF. The CDR3 coding sequence is TGTGCCAGCAGTTCCGCAGGGGGTCGAAATTCACCCCTCCACTTT. The chain uses TRBV6-5 and TRBJ1-6, with 7 positions matching TRBD1. The CDR3 loop spans 15 amino acids. Unmatched junction bases numbered 7, after V lost 4 bases and J lost 7 bases. Germline-derived CDR1 and CDR2 are MNHEY and SVGAGI.

J is TRBJ1-2 and V is TRBV6-5, with D possibly being TRBD1 (5 bases). The length of the CDR3 is 14 residues. CDR1 is MNHEY, CDR2 SVGAGI, per germline. V was shortened by 5 bases and J by 6 bases, with 16 bases between the two germline ends. The CDR3 DNA reads TGTGCCAGCAGTCGCATCATTCAGGGCGATGGCTACACCTTC. Amino acid sequence: CASSRIIQGDGYTF.

This rearrangement joins TRBV7-8 to TRBJ1-4; D is unresolved. CDR1 is SGHVS and CDR2 is FQNEAQ in the germline V gene. Trimming took 3 bases from V and 2 from J, leaving 10 bases between them. CDR3 length: 15 amino acids. The CDR3 bases are TGTGCCAGCAGCTTTCTCGGGAGGACTAATGAAAAACTGTTTTTT. This gives the protein CASSFLGRTNEKLFF.

This sequence joins TRBV6-5 and TRBJ1-1; D is uncertain. CDR1 is MNHEY, CDR2 SVGAGI, per germline. This CDR3 contains 12 residues. V shed 4 bases and J shed 5 bases, with 8 bases lying between them. Written as DNA, the CDR3 is TGTGCCAGCAGTTCCCGTTTGACTGAAGCTTTCTTT. Translation: CASSSRLTEAFF.

The chain has TRBV7-2 and TRBJ2-1, with D possibly matching TRBD2 (5 bases). Per the germline V gene, CDR1 is SGHTA and CDR2 is FQGNSA. The CDR3 extends over 13 amino acids. V gave up 4 bases and J gave up 8 bases, with 12 bases separating them. CDR3 sequence: CASSYSEDYEQFF. For the CDR3, the DNA is TGTGCCAGCAGCTACTCGGAGGATTATGAGCAGTTCTTC.

The chain joins TRBV13 to TRBJ2-7, with 11 bases aligning to TRBD2. This CDR3 contains 16 residues. Germline CDR1 is PRHDT and CDR2 is FYEKMQ (reference sequence). V dropped 0 bases and J dropped 2; count of bases not matched to a gene: 3. CDR3 in DNA: TGTGCCAGCAGCTTAGGCCTGACTAGCGGGACCTACGAGCAGTACTTC. Its protein product is CASSLGLTSGTYEQYF. The full variable domain, with the rest looked up from reference TRBV13 and TRBJ2-7, is AAGVIQSPRHLIKEKRETATLKCYPIPRHDTVYWYQQGPGQDPQFLISFYEKMQSDKGSIPDRFSAQQFSDYHSELNMSSLELGDSALYFCASSLGLTSGTYEQYFGPGTRLTVT.

This clone came up a few times. The chain combines TRBV3-1 (or the pseudogene TRBV3-2) with TRBJ2-3; D is ambiguous. The CDR3 totals 12 residues. V lost 4 bases and J 4 bases, leaving 6 bases between the germline ends. Germline values: CDR1 LGHDT, CDR2 YNNKEL (reference sequence). The CDR3 reads CASSLQADTQYF. DNA for the CDR3: TGTGCCAGCAGCCTTCAGGCAGATACGCAGTATTTT.

This clone was seen only once. This chain links TRBV6-2 or TRBV6-3 with TRBJ2-7, with 7 bases identical to TRBD1. The CDR3 loop spans 14 amino acids. Germline V CDR1 and CDR2: MNHEY, SVGEGT. Unmatched junction bases numbered 10, after V lost 4 bases and J lost 7 bases. CDR3 in amino acids: CASSLGTASYEQYF. CDR3 nucleotides: TGTGCCAGCAGTTTGGGGACAGCCTCTTATGAGCAGTACTTC.

The chain combines TRBV18 with TRBJ2-7, with D uncertain. This CDR3 is 12 amino acids long. The germline V and J ends were trimmed by 3 bases and 2 bases, with 5 bases remaining between them. Germline V gene data show CDR1 as KGHSH and CDR2 as LQKENI. For the CDR3, the DNA is TGTGCCAGCTCACCCCTCCCCTACGAGCAGTACTTC. Translation: CASSPLPYEQYF.

The chain employs TRBV7-8 and TRBJ1-2, with 8 bases matching TRBD1. This CDR3 contains 16 residues. Germline V CDR1 and CDR2: SGHVS, FQNEAQ. V dropped 5 bases and J dropped 8; count of bases not matched to a gene: 16. For the CDR3, the DNA is TGTGCCAGCAGCGACCGGGACAGGCCTCAGACAATCGGCTACACCTTC. Protein sequence: CASSDRDRPQTIGYTF. Complete variable domain (other parts from reference TRBV7-8 and TRBJ1-2): GAGVSQSPRYKVAKRGQDVALRCDPISGHVSLFWYQQALGQGPEFLTYFQNEAQLDKSGLPSDRFFAERPEGSVSTLKIQRTQQEDSAVYLCASSDRDRPQTIGYTFGSGTRLTVV.

DNA of the CDR3: TGTGCCAGCAGCCCAACAGGGGCGAACACTGAAGCTTTCTTT. Its protein is CASSPTGANTEAFF. The rearrangement uses TRBV7-3 and TRBJ1-1; 7 positions agree with TRBD1. CDR1 and CDR2 from the germline V gene are SGHTA and FQGTGA. There are 14 residues in the CDR3. Trimming cost V 5 bases and J 1 base; bases outside gene matches: 4.

The chain combines TRBV6-5 with TRBJ2-1; TRBD2 matches 8 bases. Germline loops: CDR1 MNHEY, CDR2 SVGAGI. V gave up 6 bases and J gave up 7 bases; unmatched junction bases: 11. The CDR3 covers 15 residues. The CDR3 is CASSATGTRANEQFF. The CDR3 DNA follows: TGTGCCAGCAGCGCGACCGGGACTAGGGCTAATGAGCAGTTCTTC.